Each of the 29 T cell receptor beta chains below was sequenced from the same sample in a study of blood T cells in healthy people across ages. PCR was performed a second time for about 7 to 11 cycles using a sample-barcoded 5' primer and a J-beta primer mix. TCRdb ran MiXCR on the 5' RACE reads and lists one entry per CDR3 protein. This table holds about 780,000 distinct CDR3 sequences, 35% to 60% found once. The sample consisted of blood. These receptors all stem from a man at least 80 years old in good health.

This chain connects TRBV28 to TRBJ2-7; 7 nucleotides line up with TRBD1. Germline assignment: CDR1 MDHEN and CDR2 SYDVKM. The CDR3 is 14 amino acids. The trim removed 5 bases at V and 3 bases at J, leaving 7 bases unmatched. CDR3 bases: TGTGCCAGCAGTGCGACAGGGTTCTTCTACGAGCAGTACTTC. Translated: CASSATGFFYEQYF.

A single count supports this clonotype. The V gene is TRBV15, the J gene TRBJ2-5; 9 bases are a match to TRBD2. The J call could be wrong; TRBJ2-7 is a better fit for the DNA end. Germline CDR1 LNHNV, CDR2 YYDKDF (reference sequence). The CDR3 runs 16 residues. CDR3 nucleotides: TGTGCCACCAGCGGGACCCCGGGACTAGCAAGGTACGAGCAGTACTTC. This encodes CATSGTPGLARYEQYF.

The V gene is TRBV5-1, the J gene TRBJ1-5, with 11 bases identical to TRBD1. The CDR3 totals 17 residues. In germline, CDR1 is SGHRS, CDR2 YFSETQ. V dropped 6 bases and J dropped 2; count of bases not matched to a gene: 10. The DNA of the CDR3 is TGCGCCAGCAAAACCGAGGACAGGGGGCGCGGCAATCAGCCCCAGCATTTT. It translates to CASKTEDRGRGNQPQHF.

Turning to this clonotype: A read error may explain this, as a much larger clone is one base away. The gene calls are TRBV28 and TRBJ2-1, with a possible D match to TRBD2 (6 bases). The CDR3 extends over 15 amino acids. Germline lookup yields CDR1 MDHEN and CDR2 SYDVKM. CDR3 region: CASSSSEGAFGERFF. The CDR3 region has the DNA TGTGCCAGCAGTTCTAGCGAGGGTGCGTTCGGTGAGCGGTTCTTC. Complete variable domain (other parts from reference TRBV28 and TRBJ2-1): DVKVTQSSRYLVKRTGEKVFLECVQDMDHENMFWYRQDPGLGLRLIYFSYDVKMKEKGDIPEGYSVSREKKERFSLILESASTNQTSMYLCASSSSEGAFGERFFGPGTRLTVL.

The CDR3 loop is CASSLRVAGGDGWYEQYF. The CDR3 coding sequence is TGTGCCAGCAGCTTGAGGGTAGCGGGAGGAGATGGTTGGTACGAGCAGTACTTC. The chain couples TRBV7-6 to TRBJ2-7; 10 bases are shared with TRBD2. CDR3 length: 18 amino acids. Germline-derived CDR1 and CDR2 are SGHVS and FNYEAQ. V lost 3 bases and J lost 4; bases outside the gene matches: 15.

This chain joins TRBV5-1 and TRBJ2-7, with 8 bases matching TRBD1. The V gene end was trimmed by 0 bases and the J gene end by 3 bases; junction bases not matched to a gene: 5. CDR1 and CDR2 (germline): SGHRS, YFSETQ. This CDR3 comprises 15 residues. The CDR3 sequence is CASSLALDRGYEQYF. In DNA, the CDR3 is TGCGCCAGCAGCTTGGCTCTCGACAGGGGCTACGAGCAGTACTTC.

The count of this clonotype is one. The J gene is TRBJ1-1, the V gene TRBV20-1; maybe TRBD1 (5 bases). Germline values: CDR1 DFQATT, CDR2 SNEGSKA (reference sequence). This CDR3 region has 16 residues. Trimming took 2 bases from V and 1 from J, leaving 17 bases between them. The CDR3 spells CSARHGTQGANTEAFF. The CDR3 nucleotides are TGCAGTGCTAGACACGGGACCCAAGGGGCGAACACTGAAGCTTTCTTT.

This clonotype was counted at least ten times. The V gene is TRBV7-3, the J gene TRBJ2-5; the D gene could be TRBD1 or TRBD2 (5 bases each). V lost 0 bases to trimming and J lost 4 bases, with 12 bases between them. CDR1 is SGHTA, CDR2 FQGTGA, per germline. The CDR3 is 15 residues long. CDR3 region: CASSLTGLAGETQYF. As DNA, the CDR3 is TGTGCCAGCAGCTTAACGGGGCTAGCTGGAGAGACCCAGTACTTC. Full variable domain (missing parts from reference TRBV7-3 and TRBJ2-5): GAGVSQTPSNKVTEKGKYVELRCDPISGHTALYWYRQSLGQGPEFLIYFQGTGAADDSGLPNDRFFAVRPEGSVSTLKIQRTERGDSAVYLCASSLTGLAGETQYFGPGTRLLVL.

This clonotype was recorded at least ten times. The V call is TRBV7-2, the J call TRBJ2-3; no firm D call. The V gene lost 5 bases and the J gene lost 2 bases, with 8 bases spanning the gap. The CDR3 sequence is 13 residues long. Germline loops: CDR1 SGHTA, CDR2 FQGNSA. In nucleotides, the CDR3 is TGTGCCAGCAGCCCAGCCTACACAGATACGCAGTATTTT. Its translation: CASSPAYTDTQYF.

A few counts support this clonotype. The V and J genes are TRBV15 and TRBJ1-5; D uncertain. This CDR3 contains 13 residues. V was pared by 5 bases and J by 5 bases, with 10 bases between. From germline, CDR1 is LNHNV and CDR2 YYDKDF (reference sequence). The CDR3 DNA reads TGTGCCACCAGCCCGGGCCCCGATCAGCCCCAGCATTTT. Its protein is CATSPGPDQPQHF.

Only a few counts were recorded for this clonotype. The CDR3 region is CASSEGTSGTTDTQYF. CDR3 nucleotides: TGTGCCAGCAGCGAAGGGACTAGCGGGACCACAGATACGCAGTATTTT. The J gene is TRBJ2-3, the V gene TRBV7-3; 13 nucleotides line up with TRBD2. Trimming cost V 5 bases and J 2 bases; bases outside gene matches: 4. The CDR3 is 16 residues long. The V gene's germline CDR1 is SGHTA and CDR2 FQGTGA. Based on the CDR3 plus reference TRBV7-3 and TRBJ2-3, the full variable domain is GAGVSQTPSNKVTEKGKYVELRCDPISGHTALYWYRQSLGQGPEFLIYFQGTGAADDSGLPNDRFFAVRPEGSVSTLKIQRTERGDSAVYLCASSEGTSGTTDTQYFGPGTRLTVL.

A note on this clonotype: The DNA is omitted, as the CDR3 cannot be located on it reliably, and the CDR3 follows TCRdb's listing. V and J are TRBV20-1 and TRBJ2-1. Germline-derived CDR1 and CDR2 are DFQATT and SNEGSKA (reference sequence). The CDR3 is 16 amino acids in total, end residues counted. The CDR3 loop is CSARDLDNNEQFFPFF.

This clonotype occurred a few times. The rearrangement uses TRBV5-1 and TRBJ2-3; possibly TRBD2 for D (5 bases). The CDR3 has 14 amino acids. Germline CDR1 SGHRS, CDR2 YFSETQ. V was cut by 4 bases and J by 7 bases, with 16 bases left in between. CDR3 coding DNA: TGCGCCAGCAGCATTGATCCGGGATCGAATACGCAGTATTTT. This gives the protein CASSIDPGSNTQYF.

The chain has TRBV14 and TRBJ1-2; TRBD1 matches at 7 bases. The CDR3 is made up of 14 amino acids. The junction had 4 bases not matched to a gene; V was cut back by 1 base and J by 5 bases. Germline-derived CDR1 and CDR2 are SGHDN and FVKESK. The DNA for the CDR3 is TGTGCCAGCAGCCAAGGGCCAGGGGGATATGGCTACACCTTC. It translates to CASSQGPGGYGYTF.

This clonotype was counted only a few times. CDR3 protein: CSARVRTGENTEAFF. The CDR3 region has the DNA TGCAGTGCTAGAGTTAGGACAGGGGAAAACACTGAAGCTTTCTTT. The rearrangement joins TRBV20-1 to TRBJ1-1, with 9 bases aligning to TRBD1. CDR1 is DFQATT, CDR2 SNEGSKA, per germline (reference sequence). The V segment lost 1 base and the J segment 2 bases; nucleotides outside the gene matches: 5. This CDR3 has 15 residues.

V is TRBV30 and J is TRBJ1-5, with a possible D match to TRBD1 (5 bases). V was cut by 1 base and J by 6 bases, with 13 bases left in between. The CDR3 totals 14 residues. Germline lookup yields CDR1 GTSNPN and CDR2 SVGIG (reference sequence). This chain's CDR3 is CAWSGQTTSQPQHF. CDR3 DNA sequence: TGTGCCTGGAGTGGACAGACAACTAGTCAGCCCCAGCATTTT.

In its sample, this clonotype was seen once. The chain links TRBV7-8 to TRBJ2-1; 7 positions match TRBD2. Germline values: CDR1 SGHVS, CDR2 FQNEAQ. With 2 bases clipped from V and 2 bases from J, the junction kept 9 bases outside the gene matches. The CDR3 covers 17 residues. The CDR3 bases are TGTGCCAGCAGCTTACGCAACCGACTAGCAGCCTACAATGAGCAGTTCTTC. It codes for CASSLRNRLAAYNEQFF.

The chain combines TRBV12-3 or TRBV12-4 with TRBJ2-1; 7 nucleotides align to TRBD1. The DNA end favors TRBJ2-7, so the J call may be wrong. This CDR3 is built from 13 residues. The CDR3 region has the DNA TGTGCCAGCAGTCGAGGGACAGTCAATGAGCAGTACTTC. Its protein is CASSRGTVNEQYF.

The J gene is TRBJ2-5, the V gene TRBV4-2; 13 nucleotides match TRBD2. The CDR3 has 18 amino acids. V lost 1 base, J lost 5 bases, and 10 bases stayed unmatched. Germline V gene lookup returns CDR1 LGHNA and CDR2 YNFKEQ. The CDR3 loop reads CASSQALLAGGPTETQYF. The CDR3 DNA is TGTGCCAGCAGCCAAGCCCTACTAGCGGGAGGGCCTACGGAGACCCAGTACTTC.

The chain is built from TRBV3-1 and TRBJ1-1; D is perhaps TRBD1 (5 bases). With 4 bases removed from V and 6 bases from J, the gap between germline ends came to 12 bases. The germline V gene has CDR1 LGHDT and CDR2 YNNKEL (reference sequence). The CDR3 extends over 13 amino acids. The CDR3 DNA reads TGTGCCAGCAGCCGTATGGGGGGGGCTGAAGCTTTCTTT. Its protein product is CASSRMGGAEAFF.

This clonotype was counted a few times. The chain is built from TRBV12-3 or TRBV12-4 and TRBJ2-5; possibly TRBD2 for D (7 bases). Trimming pared 3 bases from V and 4 bases from J, leaving 21 bases between. CDR3 length: 17 amino acids. The CDR3, as DNA: TGTGCCAGCAGTTTGGGAGGGCAGGGGAGTGGGGGAGAGACCCAGTACTTC. It specifies CASSLGGQGSGGETQYF.

This chain joins TRBV12-3 or TRBV12-4 and TRBJ2-2; no clear D. CDR3 length: 12 amino acids. V was shortened by 5 bases and J by 4 bases, with 5 bases between the two germline ends. The CDR3 protein is CASSRLTGELFF. The CDR3 DNA is TGTGCCAGCAGTAGACTCACCGGGGAGCTGTTTTTT.

Note on this clonotype: A read error may account for a junction end that differs from germline. CDR3 residues: CANSPTLSWGSVGYTF. The CDR3 DNA sequence: TGTGCCAACAGTCCGACCCTCTCTTGGGGATCGGTTGGCTACACCTTC. The chain employs TRBV25-1 and TRBJ1-2; D gene uncertain. CDR3 length equals 16 residues. In germline, CDR1 is MGHDK, CDR2 SYGVNS.

This clonotype was found a few times. The V call is TRBV7-8, the J call TRBJ2-7; D perhaps matches TRBD1 (6 bases). CDR1 SGHVS and CDR2 FQNEAQ come from the germline V gene. This CDR3 is built from 14 residues. The V end lost 5 bases, the J end lost 2 bases, and 13 bases lay between the germline ends. This CDR3 reads CASSPADRTYEQYF. CDR3 sequence (DNA): TGTGCCAGCAGCCCGGCGGACAGAACCTACGAGCAGTACTTC.

This chain joins TRBV12-3 or TRBV12-4 and TRBJ2-4; D may correspond to TRBD1 or TRBD2 (5 bases each). The CDR3 is made up of 14 amino acids. V lost 6 bases and J lost 7, with 16 bases in between. The chain's CDR3 is CASRLGQEGNIQYF. The CDR3 DNA sequence: TGTGCCAGCAGACTCGGACAAGAGGGGAACATTCAGTACTTC.

This clonotype has only a few counts. The chain combines TRBV28 with TRBJ1-2; TRBD1 matches at 7 bases. Germline V gene sequence: CDR1 MDHEN, CDR2 SYDVKM. V lost 7 bases to trimming and J lost 3 bases; unmatched junction nucleotides: 5. This CDR3 region has 13 residues. CDR3 coding DNA: TGTGCCAGCACCCTGGGGACAGACTATGGCTACACCTTC. Amino acid sequence: CASTLGTDYGYTF.

The chain employs TRBV20-1 and TRBJ1-2; D ambiguous. The ends were cut back, 0 bases at V and 2 bases at J, with 1 base in the middle. Per the germline V gene, CDR1 is DFQATT and CDR2 is SNEGSKA (reference sequence). This CDR3 region has 11 residues. In nucleotides, the CDR3 is TGCAGTGCTAGAGAAAACTATGGCTACACCTTC. As protein: CSARENYGYTF.

A word on this clonotype: A junction end diverges from the germline sequence, so it may reflect a read error. The J gene is TRBJ2-7, the V gene TRBV14; D is possibly TRBD1 (5 bases). Germline CDR1 SGHDN, CDR2 FVKESK. The CDR3 covers 15 residues. For the CDR3, the DNA is TGTGCCCGCAGCCAAGATCTCAGGGTGATCCACGAGCAGTACTTC. Translation: CARSQDLRVIHEQYF.

This clonotype is medium-sized by share. The chain recombines TRBV7-2 with TRBJ2-1, with 10 bases fitting TRBD2. Germline CDR1 SGHTA, CDR2 FQGNSA. The CDR3 runs to 15 residues. V dropped 5 bases and J dropped 7; count of bases not matched to a gene: 8. CDR3 nucleotide sequence: TGTGCCAGCAGCCAGAGGACTAGCGGATGGAATGAGCAGTTCTTC. Translated: CASSQRTSGWNEQFF.